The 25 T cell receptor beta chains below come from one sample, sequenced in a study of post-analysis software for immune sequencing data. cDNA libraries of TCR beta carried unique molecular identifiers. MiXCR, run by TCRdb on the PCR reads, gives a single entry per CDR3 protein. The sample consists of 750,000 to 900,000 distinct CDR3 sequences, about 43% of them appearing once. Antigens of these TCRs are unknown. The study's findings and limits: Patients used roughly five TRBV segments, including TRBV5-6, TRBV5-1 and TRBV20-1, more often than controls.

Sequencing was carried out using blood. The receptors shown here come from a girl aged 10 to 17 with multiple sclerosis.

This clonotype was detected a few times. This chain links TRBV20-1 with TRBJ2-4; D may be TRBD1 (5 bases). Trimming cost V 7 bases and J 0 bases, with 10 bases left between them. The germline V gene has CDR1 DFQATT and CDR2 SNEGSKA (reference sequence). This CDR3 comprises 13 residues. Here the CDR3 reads CSVKGIAKNIQYF. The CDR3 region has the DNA TGCAGTGTAAAGGGGATAGCCAAAAACATTCAGTACTTC.

The CDR3 nucleotides are TGTGCCAGCAGTTTAACGGCGGGACGAACTGATGGCGCCCAGTACTTC. As protein: CASSLTAGRTDGAQYF. This sequence joins TRBV12-3 or TRBV12-4 and TRBJ2-7; D perhaps matches TRBD2 (6 bases). Trimming removed 2 bases at V and 10 bases at J, with 24 bases between. The CDR3 has 16 amino acids.

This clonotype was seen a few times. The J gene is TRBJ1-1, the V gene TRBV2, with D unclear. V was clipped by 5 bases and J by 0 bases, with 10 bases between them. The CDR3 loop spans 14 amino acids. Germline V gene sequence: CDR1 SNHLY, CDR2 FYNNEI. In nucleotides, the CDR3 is TGTGCCAGCAGTTCGACGGCCCTGAACACTGAAGCTTTCTTT. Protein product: CASSSTALNTEAFF.

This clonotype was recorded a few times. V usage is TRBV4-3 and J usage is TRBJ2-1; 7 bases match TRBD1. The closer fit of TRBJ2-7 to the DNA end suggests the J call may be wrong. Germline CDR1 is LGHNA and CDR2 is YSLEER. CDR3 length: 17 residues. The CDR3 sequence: CASSQDLYRGSYNEQYF. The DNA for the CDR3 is TGCGCCAGCAGCCAAGATCTCTACAGGGGCTCCTACAATGAGCAGTACTTC.

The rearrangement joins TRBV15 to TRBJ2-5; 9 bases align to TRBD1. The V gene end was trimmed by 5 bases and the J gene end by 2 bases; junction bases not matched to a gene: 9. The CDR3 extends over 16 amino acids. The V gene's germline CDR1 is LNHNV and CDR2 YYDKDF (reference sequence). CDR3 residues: CATSRTWDRVQETQYF. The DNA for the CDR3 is TGTGCCACCAGCCGGACCTGGGACAGGGTGCAAGAGACCCAGTACTTC. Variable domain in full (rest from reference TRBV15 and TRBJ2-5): DAMVIQNPRYQVTQFGKPVTLSCSQTLNHNVMYWYQQKSSQAPKLLFHYYDKDFNNEADTPDNFQSRRPNTSFCFLDIRSPGLGDTAMYLCATSRTWDRVQETQYFGPGTRLLVL.

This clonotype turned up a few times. CDR3 loop: CASSSALEQFF. CDR3 in DNA: TGTGCCAGCAGCTCGGCACTTGAGCAGTTCTTC. The J gene is TRBJ2-1, the V gene TRBV5-6; no reliable D call. CDR1 and CDR2 from the germline V gene are SGHDT and YYEEEE. The CDR3 runs to 11 residues. Trimming took 3 bases from V and 9 from J, leaving 7 bases between them. Variable domain in full (rest from reference TRBV5-6 and TRBJ2-1): DAGVTQSPTHLIKTRGQQVTLRCSPKSGHDTVSWYQQALGQGPQFIFQYYEEEERQRGNFPDRFSGHQFPNYSSELNVNALLLGDSALYLCASSSALEQFFGPGTRLTVL.

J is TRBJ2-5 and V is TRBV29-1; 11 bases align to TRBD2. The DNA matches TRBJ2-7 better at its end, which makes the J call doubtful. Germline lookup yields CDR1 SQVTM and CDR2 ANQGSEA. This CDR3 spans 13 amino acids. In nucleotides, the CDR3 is TGCAGCGGTTTAGCGGGAGGGCCGTCCGAGCAGTACTTC. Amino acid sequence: CSGLAGGPSEQYF.

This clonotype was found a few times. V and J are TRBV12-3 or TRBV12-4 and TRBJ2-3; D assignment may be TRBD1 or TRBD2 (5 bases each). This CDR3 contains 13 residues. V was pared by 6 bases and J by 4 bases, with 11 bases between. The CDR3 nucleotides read TGTGCCAGCAGCTCGGGACCGGCAGATACGCAGTATTTT. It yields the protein CASSSGPADTQYF.

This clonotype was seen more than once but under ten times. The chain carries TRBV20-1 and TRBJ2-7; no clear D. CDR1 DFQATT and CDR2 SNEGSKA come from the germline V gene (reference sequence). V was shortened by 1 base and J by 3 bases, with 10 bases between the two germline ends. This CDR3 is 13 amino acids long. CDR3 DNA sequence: TGCAGTGCTAGAGGGCTGGTTCTCTACGAGCAGTACTTC. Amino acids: CSARGLVLYEQYF.

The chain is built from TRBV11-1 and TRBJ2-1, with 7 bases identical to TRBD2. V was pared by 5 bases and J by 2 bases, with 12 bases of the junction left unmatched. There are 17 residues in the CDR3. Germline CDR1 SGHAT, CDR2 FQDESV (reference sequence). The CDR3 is CASSALGRERPYNEQFF. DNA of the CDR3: TGTGCCAGCAGCGCCCTGGGGCGGGAGAGGCCCTACAATGAGCAGTTCTTC.

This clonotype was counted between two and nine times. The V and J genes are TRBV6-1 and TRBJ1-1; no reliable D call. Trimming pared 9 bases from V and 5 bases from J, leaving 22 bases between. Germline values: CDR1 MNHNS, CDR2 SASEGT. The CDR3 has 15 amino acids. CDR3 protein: CASSASGYLRTEAFF. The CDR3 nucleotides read TGTGCCAGTTCGGCATCGGGTTACCTCAGAACTGAAGCTTTCTTT.

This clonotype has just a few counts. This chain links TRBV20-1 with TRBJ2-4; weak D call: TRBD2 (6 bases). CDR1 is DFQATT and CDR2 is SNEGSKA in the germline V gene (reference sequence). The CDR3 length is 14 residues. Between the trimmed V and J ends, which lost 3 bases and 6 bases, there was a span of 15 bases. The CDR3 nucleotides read TGCAGTGCTAGGGGGCTTGTGGGAGGAAACATTCAGTACTTC. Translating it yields CSARGLVGGNIQYF.

The CDR3, as DNA: TGTGCCAGTATGGGAAATCGGGCAGAGACCCAGTACTTC. This translates into CASMGNRAETQYF. The rearrangement uses TRBV25-1 and TRBJ2-5; no reliable D call. Deletions cut 9 bases from V and 4 bases from J, with 15 bases between. There are 13 residues in the CDR3. Germline V CDR1 and CDR2: MGHDK, SYGVNS.

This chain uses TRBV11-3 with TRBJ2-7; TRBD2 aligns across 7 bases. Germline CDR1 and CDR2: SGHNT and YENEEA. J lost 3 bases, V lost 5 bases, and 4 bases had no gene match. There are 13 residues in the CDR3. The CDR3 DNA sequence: TGTGCCAGCAGCCATCGGACTAGCTACGAGCAGTACTTC. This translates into CASSHRTSYEQYF.

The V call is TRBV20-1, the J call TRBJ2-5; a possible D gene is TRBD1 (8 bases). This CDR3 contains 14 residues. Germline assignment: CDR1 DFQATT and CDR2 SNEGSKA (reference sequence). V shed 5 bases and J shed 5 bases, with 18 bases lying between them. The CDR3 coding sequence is TGCAGTGCTCCCACTGACAGGGGAGGGGAGACCCAGTACTTC. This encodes CSAPTDRGGETQYF.

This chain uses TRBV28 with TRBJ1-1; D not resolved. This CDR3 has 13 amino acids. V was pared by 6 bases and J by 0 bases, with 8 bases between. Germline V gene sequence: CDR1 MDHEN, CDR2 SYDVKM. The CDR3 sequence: CASRLGVNTEAFF. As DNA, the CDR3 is TGTGCCAGCAGACTTGGGGTGAACACTGAAGCTTTCTTT. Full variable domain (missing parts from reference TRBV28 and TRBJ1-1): DVKVTQSSRYLVKRTGEKVFLECVQDMDHENMFWYRQDPGLGLRLIYFSYDVKMKEKGDIPEGYSVSREKKERFSLILESASTNQTSMYLCASRLGVNTEAFFGQGTRLTVV.

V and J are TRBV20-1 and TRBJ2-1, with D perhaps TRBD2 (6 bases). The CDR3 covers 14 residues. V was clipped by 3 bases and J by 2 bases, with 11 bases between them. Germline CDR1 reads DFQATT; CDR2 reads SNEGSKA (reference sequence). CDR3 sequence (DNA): TGCAGTGCTAGGGGCGGGGTTACCTACAATGAGCAGTTCTTC. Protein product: CSARGGVTYNEQFF.

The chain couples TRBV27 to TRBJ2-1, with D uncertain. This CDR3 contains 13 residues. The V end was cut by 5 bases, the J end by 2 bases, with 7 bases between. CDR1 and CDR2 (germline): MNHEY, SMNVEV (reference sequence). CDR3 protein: CASSMSPYNEQFF. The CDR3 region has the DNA TGTGCCAGCAGTATGAGCCCCTACAATGAGCAGTTCTTC.

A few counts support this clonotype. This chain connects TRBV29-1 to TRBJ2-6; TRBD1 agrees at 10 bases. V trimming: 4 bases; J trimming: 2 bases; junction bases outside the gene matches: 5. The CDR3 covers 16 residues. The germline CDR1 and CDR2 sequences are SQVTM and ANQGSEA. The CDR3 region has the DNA TGCAGCGTTGTTGACAGGGGGCTGACTGGGGCCAACGTCCTGACTTTC. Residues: CSVVDRGLTGANVLTF.

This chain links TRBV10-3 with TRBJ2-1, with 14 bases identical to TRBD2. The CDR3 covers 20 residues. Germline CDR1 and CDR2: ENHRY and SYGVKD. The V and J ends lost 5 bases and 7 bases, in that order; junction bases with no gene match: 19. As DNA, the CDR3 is TGTGCCATCAGTAAGACCGGGACTAGCGGGAGCGAGAAACGAGGAAATGAGCAGTTCTTC. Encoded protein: CAISKTGTSGSEKRGNEQFF.

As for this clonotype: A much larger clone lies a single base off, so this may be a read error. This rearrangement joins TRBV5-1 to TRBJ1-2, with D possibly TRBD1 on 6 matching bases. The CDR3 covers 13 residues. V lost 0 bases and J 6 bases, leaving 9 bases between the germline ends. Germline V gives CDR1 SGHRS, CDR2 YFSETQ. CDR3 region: CASSLGQEDGYTF. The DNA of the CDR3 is TGCGCCAGCAGCTTGGGACAGGAGGATGGCTACACCTTC.

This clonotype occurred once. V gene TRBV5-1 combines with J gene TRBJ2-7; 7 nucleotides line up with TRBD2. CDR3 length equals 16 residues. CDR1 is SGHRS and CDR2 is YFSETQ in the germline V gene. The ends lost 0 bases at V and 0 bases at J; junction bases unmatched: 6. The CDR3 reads CASSLGASGTSYEQYF. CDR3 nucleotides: TGCGCCAGCAGCTTGGGGGCTAGCGGAACCTCCTACGAGCAGTACTTC.

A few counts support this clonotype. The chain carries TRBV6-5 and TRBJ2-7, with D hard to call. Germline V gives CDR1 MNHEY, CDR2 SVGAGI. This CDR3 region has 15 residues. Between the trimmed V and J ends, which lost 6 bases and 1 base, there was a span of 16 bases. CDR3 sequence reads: CASRSLAGQSYEQYF. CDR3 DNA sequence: TGTGCCAGCAGAAGCCTGGCCGGCCAATCCTACGAGCAGTACTTC.

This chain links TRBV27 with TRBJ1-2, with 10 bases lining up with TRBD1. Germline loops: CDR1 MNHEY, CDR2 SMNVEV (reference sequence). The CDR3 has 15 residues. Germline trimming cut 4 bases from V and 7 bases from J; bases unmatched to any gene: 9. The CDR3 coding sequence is TGTGCCAGCAGTTCCCTTAGGACAGGGGGAAGTGGCTACACCTTC. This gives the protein CASSSLRTGGSGYTF.

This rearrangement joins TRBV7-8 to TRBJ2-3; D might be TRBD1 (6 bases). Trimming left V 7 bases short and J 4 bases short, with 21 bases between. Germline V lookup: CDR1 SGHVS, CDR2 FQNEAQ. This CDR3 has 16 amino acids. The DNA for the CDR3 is TGTGCCAGCATCCTAAGTATTCCTGGGGGCCCAGATACGCAGTATTTT. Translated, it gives CASILSIPGGPDTQYF.